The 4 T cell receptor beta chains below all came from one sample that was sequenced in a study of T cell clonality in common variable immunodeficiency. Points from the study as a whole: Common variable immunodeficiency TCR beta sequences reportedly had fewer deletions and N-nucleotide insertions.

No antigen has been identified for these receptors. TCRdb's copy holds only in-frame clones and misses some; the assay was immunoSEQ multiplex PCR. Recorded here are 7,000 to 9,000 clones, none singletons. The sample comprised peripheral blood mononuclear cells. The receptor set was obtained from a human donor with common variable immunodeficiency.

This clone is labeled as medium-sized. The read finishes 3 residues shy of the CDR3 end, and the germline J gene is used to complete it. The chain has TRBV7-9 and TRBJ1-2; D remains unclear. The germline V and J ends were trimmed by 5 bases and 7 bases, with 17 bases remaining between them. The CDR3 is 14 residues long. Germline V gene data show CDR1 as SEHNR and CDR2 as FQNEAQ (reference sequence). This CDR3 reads CASSPGQTMFGYTF. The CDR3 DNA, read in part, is TGTGCCAGCAGCCCGGGCCAGACTATGTTTGGC.

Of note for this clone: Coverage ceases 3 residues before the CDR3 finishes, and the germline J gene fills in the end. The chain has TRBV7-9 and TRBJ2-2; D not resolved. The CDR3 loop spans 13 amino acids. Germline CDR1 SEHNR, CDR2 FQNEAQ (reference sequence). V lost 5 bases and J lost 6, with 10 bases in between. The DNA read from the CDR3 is TGTGCCAGCAGCCCTAGTCCACCCGGGGAG. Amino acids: CASSPSPPGE. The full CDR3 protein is CASSPSPPGELFF.

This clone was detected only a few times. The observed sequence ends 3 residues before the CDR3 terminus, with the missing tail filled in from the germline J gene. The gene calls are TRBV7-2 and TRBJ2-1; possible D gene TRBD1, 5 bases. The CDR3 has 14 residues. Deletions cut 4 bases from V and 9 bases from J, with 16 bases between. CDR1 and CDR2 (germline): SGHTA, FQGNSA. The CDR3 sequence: CASSSGNLPPEQFF. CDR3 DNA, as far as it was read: TGTGCCAGCAGCTCAGGGAATTTGCCGCCTGAG.

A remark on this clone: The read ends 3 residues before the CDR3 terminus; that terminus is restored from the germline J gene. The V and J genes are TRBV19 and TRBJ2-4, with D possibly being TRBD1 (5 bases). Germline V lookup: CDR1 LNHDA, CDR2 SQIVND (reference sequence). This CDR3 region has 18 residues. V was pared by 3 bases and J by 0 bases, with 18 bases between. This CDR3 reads CASSITGSRSLAKNIQYF. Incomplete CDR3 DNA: TGTGCCAGTAGTATTACAGGCTCACGTTCCTTAGCCAAAAACATT.